Sequencing of this T cell receptor beta chain was carried out in a study of blood T cell repertoires in COVID-19. Here immunoSEQ multiplex PCR was the method, and the copy in TCRdb shows in-frame clones only, minus some. The sample has around 300,000 clones; nearly 90% are singletons. Symptom resolution, clearance, or two negative PCRs marked the recovered donors of Cohort 3. CDR1 SNHLY and CDR2 FYNNEI come from the germline V gene. The CDR3 runs to 16 residues. With 4 bases clipped from V and 4 bases from J, the junction kept 7 bases outside the gene matches. The TCR originated in a young woman who had recovered from COVID-19. What was sequenced was PBMCs or T cells enriched from blood (not recorded which). The chain employs TRBV2 and TRBJ2-5; 12 positions agree with TRBD2. CDR3 DNA: TGTGCCAGCAGTGGACTAGCGGGAGTGGGGCGAGAGACCCAGTACTTC. Protein: CASSGLAGVGRETQYF.